The 22 T cell receptor beta chains below come from one sample, sequenced in a study of early stage breast cancer tumors. TCRdb's table, derived via immunoSEQ multiplex PCR, lists solely in-frame clones and lacks some. The table records tens of thousands of clones, 70% to 80% of them present only once. The sample consisted of blood. These receptors were taken from a person in their thirties with breast cancer.

The gene calls are TRBV6-1 and TRBJ2-1; D is possibly TRBD2 (5 bases). The CDR3 is 15 amino acids. Trimming shortened V by 0 bases and J by 5 bases, and 11 bases separated the two germline ends. From germline, CDR1 is MNHNS and CDR2 SASEGT. The chain's CDR3 is CASSEAESGNNEQFF. The CDR3 region has the DNA TGTGCCAGCAGTGAAGCGGAAAGCGGTAACAATGAGCAGTTCTTC.

The J gene is TRBJ2-2, the V gene TRBV14; 8 bases agree with TRBD2. Trimming cost V 3 bases and J 4 bases; bases outside gene matches: 4. Germline-derived CDR1 and CDR2 are SGHDN and FVKESK. CDR3 length: 15 residues. The CDR3 DNA reads as TGTGCCAGCAGCCAGCAAGCGGGAGCCACCGGGGAGCTGTTTTTT. It translates to CASSQQAGATGELFF.

The gene calls are TRBV30 and TRBJ2-1; TRBD2 matches at 9 bases. CDR3 length: 11 amino acids. Germline-derived CDR1 and CDR2 are GTSNPN and SVGIG (reference sequence). V was clipped by 7 bases and J by 8 bases; unmatched bases: 3. CDR3 bases: TGTGCCTTTAGCGGGAGCGATGAGCAGTTCTTC. This encodes CAFSGSDEQFF.

This chain connects TRBV15 to TRBJ1-2, with a possible D match to TRBD1 (5 bases). Trimming pared 3 bases from V and 8 bases from J, leaving 10 bases between. Germline V gives CDR1 LNHNV, CDR2 YYDKDF (reference sequence). This CDR3 contains 12 residues. CDR3 nucleotide sequence: TGTGCCACCAGCAGGGACACGGCGGGCTACACCTTC. Protein sequence: CATSRDTAGYTF. The variable domain in full, with the rest retrieved from reference TRBV15 and TRBJ1-2, is DAMVIQNPRYQVTQFGKPVTLSCSQTLNHNVMYWYQQKSSQAPKLLFHYYDKDFNNEADTPDNFQSRRPNTSFCFLDIRSPGLGDTAMYLCATSRDTAGYTFGSGTRLTVV.

The chain employs TRBV15 and TRBJ2-3; possibly TRBD1 for D (6 bases). The V end lost 6 bases, the J end lost 0 bases, and 10 bases lay between the germline ends. Germline-derived CDR1 and CDR2 are LNHNV and YYDKDF (reference sequence). The CDR3 is 14 amino acids. This chain's CDR3 is CATRTGTSTDTQYF. Written as DNA, the CDR3 is TGTGCCACCAGGACAGGCACTAGCACAGATACGCAGTATTTT.

The chain combines TRBV10-1 with TRBJ2-5; D call uncertain. V was clipped by 0 bases and J by 2 bases, with 7 bases between them. This CDR3 is 14 amino acids long. CDR1 is WNHNN, CDR2 SYGVQD, per germline (reference sequence). The CDR3 DNA is TGCGCCAGCAGTGAGTCAACATCTCAAGAGACCCAGTACTTC. As protein: CASSESTSQETQYF.

This chain joins TRBV6-5 and TRBJ2-1; the match to TRBD2 covers 12 bases. J gave up 9 bases and V 2 bases, and 5 bases lay outside the gene matches. The CDR3 contains 15 residues. The V gene's germline CDR1 is MNHEY and CDR2 SVGAGI. The CDR3 DNA reads as TGTGCCAGCAGTTACGGGTCTAGCGGGAGGGGTGAGCAGTTCTTC. Translation gives CASSYGSSGRGEQFF.

The chain links TRBV7-5 to TRBJ2-7; no check of the table's D call, TRBD2, against the DNA was made. TRBV7-5 is classified as a pseudogene. The CDR3 totals 14 residues. In nucleotides, the CDR3 is TGTGTCAGAAGCTTAAGACTAGTCCTCTACGAGCAGTACTTC. Translating gives CVRSLRLVLYEQYF.

This clone was picked up one time. The DNA for the CDR3 is TGTGCCAGTAGTTCTCTAAGGGGCAGGGAACATGGCTACACCTTC. Its protein is CASSSLRGREHGYTF. The V call is TRBV19, the J call TRBJ1-2; tentative D call: TRBD1 (5 bases). The germline gives CDR1 LNHDA, CDR2 SQIVND (reference sequence). Trimming pared 5 bases from V and 6 bases from J, leaving 19 bases between. There are 15 residues in the CDR3.

This clone was counted only a few times. The chain employs TRBV2 and TRBJ1-4; TRBD1 might be the D (5 bases). The germline CDR1 and CDR2 sequences are SNHLY and FYNNEI. The V end was cut by 7 bases, the J end by 11 bases, with 14 bases between. The CDR3 sequence is 12 residues long. The CDR3: CASNLLGGKLFF. The CDR3 nucleotides read TGTGCCAGCAACCTCCTGGGGGGGAAACTGTTTTTT. Together with reference TRBV2 and TRBJ1-4, the CDR3 gives the full variable domain: EPEVTQTPSHQVTQMGQEVILRCVPISNHLYFYWYRQILGQKVEFLVSFYNNEISEKSEIFDDQFSVERPDGSNFTLKIRSTKLEDSAMYFCASNLLGGKLFFGSGTQLSVL.

The chain couples TRBV19 to TRBJ2-7; TRBD1 matches at 7 bases. V shed 3 bases and J 3 bases; nucleotides not matched to a gene: 5. The germline V gene encodes CDR1 LNHDA and CDR2 SQIVND (reference sequence). The CDR3 length is 14 residues. The CDR3 nucleotides are TGTGCCAGTAGTATCGGGACAGCACTCTACGAGCAGTACTTC. It encodes CASSIGTALYEQYF.

This clone has just a few counts. The rearrangement joins TRBV6-4 to TRBJ1-4; the D gene is possibly TRBD1 (5 bases). The CDR3 is 14 residues long. Germline V lookup: CDR1 MRHNA, CDR2 SNTAGT. V lost 5 bases, J lost 6 bases, and 13 bases lay in between. CDR3 sequence reads: CASSPREGDEKLFF. CDR3 sequence (DNA): TGTGCCAGCAGTCCCAGGGAAGGGGATGAAAAACTGTTTTTT.

The chain couples TRBV19 to TRBJ1-1; D might be TRBD1 (6 bases). There are 14 residues in the CDR3. Germline lookup yields CDR1 LNHDA and CDR2 SQIVND (reference sequence). V was cut by 8 bases and J by 6 bases, with 19 bases left in between. CDR3 bases: TGTGCCAGTCATTGGGGGCAGATTGGGGCTGAAGCTTTCTTT. It encodes CASHWGQIGAEAFF. Full variable domain (rest looked up from reference TRBV19 and TRBJ1-1): DGGITQSPKYLFRKEGQNVTLSCEQNLNHDAMYWYRQDPGQGLRLIYYSQIVNDFQKGDIAEGYSVSREKKESFPLTVTSAQKNPTAFYLCASHWGQIGAEAFFGQGTRLTVV.

The chain uses TRBV6-1 and TRBJ1-2, with 12 bases aligning to TRBD1. V shed 6 bases, J shed 7 bases, and the junction held 9 bases outside the gene matches. Germline CDR1 and CDR2: MNHNS and SASEGT. This CDR3 is 15 amino acids long. Here the CDR3 reads CASRGTGGLSFGYTF. The CDR3 DNA is TGTGCCAGCAGGGGGACAGGGGGCCTTAGTTTTGGCTACACCTTC.

The chain joins TRBV7-2 to TRBJ1-3, with no clear D. The CDR3 has 17 amino acids. Germline CDR1 reads SGHTA; CDR2 reads FQGNSA. Trimming took off 4 bases at V and 0 bases at J, with 16 bases between the two ends. This CDR3 reads CASSSQLAVRSGNTIYF. CDR3 DNA sequence: TGTGCCAGCAGCTCTCAACTGGCAGTTCGCTCTGGAAACACCATATATTTT.

This chain joins TRBV10-3 and TRBJ1-6; D not resolved. This CDR3 has 14 amino acids. Trimming removed 3 bases at V and 5 bases at J, with 8 bases between. Germline V lookup: CDR1 ENHRY, CDR2 SYGVKD. Here the CDR3 DNA reads TGTGCCATCAGTGAAACGGGGAATAATTCACCCCTCCACTTT. It is translated as CAISETGNNSPLHF.

This rearrangement joins TRBV4-2 to TRBJ1-1; 7 positions agree with TRBD1. The germline gives CDR1 LGHNA, CDR2 YNFKEQ. V shed 1 base and J 7 bases; nucleotides not matched to a gene: 15. This CDR3 contains 17 residues. CDR3 residues: CASSQGLGQGGLGEAFF. The CDR3 region has the DNA TGTGCCAGCAGCCAAGGGCTCGGGCAGGGGGGTTTGGGTGAAGCTTTCTTT.

The genes are TRBV30 and TRBJ1-2; 9 positions match TRBD1. The CDR3 spans 17 residues. The junction had 14 bases not matched to a gene; V was cut back by 5 bases and J by 1 base. The germline V gene has CDR1 GTSNPN and CDR2 SVGIG (reference sequence). CDR3: CAWAGRDRVPINYGYTF. As DNA, the CDR3 is TGTGCCTGGGCGGGACGGGACAGGGTACCCATTAACTATGGCTACACCTTC.

The J gene is TRBJ2-5, the V gene TRBV4-1; possible D gene TRBD2, 6 bases. V dropped 3 bases and J dropped 4 bases, with 12 bases sitting between them. The CDR3 totals 14 residues. Germline V gene data show CDR1 as MGHRA and CDR2 as YSYEKL. The CDR3 region is CASSQSPGLETQYF. The CDR3 DNA follows: TGCGCCAGCAGCCAGTCACCGGGACTAGAGACCCAGTACTTC.

The chain joins TRBV11-2 to TRBJ2-1; 8 positions agree with TRBD1. This CDR3 is 17 amino acids long. CDR1 and CDR2 (germline): SGHAT, FQNNGV. Trimming took 1 base from V and 10 from J; bases not matched to a gene: 15. Here the CDR3 DNA reads TGTGCCAGCAGCTTAGGACTACCGGGACAGGTACGCAGGGAGCAGTTCTTC. Protein product: CASSLGLPGQVRREQFF.

The chain uses TRBV27 and TRBJ2-1, with 7 bases fitting TRBD2. The CDR3 loop spans 15 amino acids. V trimming: 10 bases; J trimming: 1 base; junction bases outside the gene matches: 10. Germline loops: CDR1 MNHEY, CDR2 SMNVEV (reference sequence). The CDR3 loop reads CATSVSGGSYNEQFF. CDR3 DNA: TGTGCCACCTCAGTTTCGGGGGGTTCCTACAATGAGCAGTTCTTC.

The chain carries TRBV14 and TRBJ1-1, with a possible D match to TRBD1 (6 bases). The CDR3 has 13 residues. V was pared by 6 bases and J by 11 bases, with 19 bases between. Per germline, CDR1 SGHDN and CDR2 FVKESK. The CDR3 coding sequence is TGTGCCAGCAGTCCAAATCGACAGGTCTTGGCTTTCTTT. It yields the protein CASSPNRQVLAFF. Drawing the rest from reference TRBV14 and TRBJ1-1, the complete variable domain is EAGVTQFPSHSVIEKGQTVTLRCDPISGHDNLYWYRRVMGKEIKFLLHFVKESKQDESGMPNNRFLAERTGGTYSTLKVQPAELEDSGVYFCASSPNRQVLAFFGQGTRLTVV.